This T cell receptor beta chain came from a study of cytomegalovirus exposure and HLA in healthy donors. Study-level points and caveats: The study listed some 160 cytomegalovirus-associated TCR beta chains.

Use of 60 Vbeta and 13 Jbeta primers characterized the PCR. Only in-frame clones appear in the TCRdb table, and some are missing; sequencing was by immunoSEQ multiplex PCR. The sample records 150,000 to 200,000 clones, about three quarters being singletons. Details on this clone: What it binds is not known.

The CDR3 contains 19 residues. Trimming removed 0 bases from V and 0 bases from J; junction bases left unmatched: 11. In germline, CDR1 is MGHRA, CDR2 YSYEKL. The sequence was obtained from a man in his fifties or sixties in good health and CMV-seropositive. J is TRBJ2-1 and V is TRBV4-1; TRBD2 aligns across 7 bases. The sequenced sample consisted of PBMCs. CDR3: CASSQESGTLAASYNEQFF. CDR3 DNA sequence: TGCGCCAGCAGCCAAGAAAGCGGGACCTTAGCAGCCTCCTACAATGAGCAGTTCTTC.